Included here is one T cell receptor (beta chain) sequence, with context. The record originates from a study of response to subunit inactivated influenza vaccine. TCRdb re-called the RT-PCR reads through MiXCR, storing one row per CDR3 protein. The table includes about 160,000 distinct CDR3 sequences, roughly 10% detected once. J lost 5 bases, V lost 6 bases, and 7 bases had no gene match. There are 14 residues in the CDR3. Germline V gene sequence: CDR1 ENHRY, CDR2 SYGVKD. Sample: non-naive T cells sorted from PBMCs, taken more than 35 days after vaccination. The sequence came from a man in his forties or fifties who received an inactivated influenza vaccine. The chain combines TRBV10-3 with TRBJ2-1; 7 positions match TRBD2. CDR3 in amino acids: CAIRASGTNNEQFF. The CDR3 coding sequence is TGTGCCATCAGGGCTAGCGGAACCAACAATGAGCAGTTCTTC.